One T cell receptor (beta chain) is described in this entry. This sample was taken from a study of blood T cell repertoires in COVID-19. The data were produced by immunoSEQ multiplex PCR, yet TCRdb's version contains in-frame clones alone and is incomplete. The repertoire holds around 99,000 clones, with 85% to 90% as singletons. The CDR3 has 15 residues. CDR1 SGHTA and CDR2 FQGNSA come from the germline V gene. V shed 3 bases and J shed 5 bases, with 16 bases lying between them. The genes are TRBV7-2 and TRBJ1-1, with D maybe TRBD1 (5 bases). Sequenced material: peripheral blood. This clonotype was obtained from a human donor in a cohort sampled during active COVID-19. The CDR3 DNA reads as TGTGCCAGCAGCTTGTGGAGTCAGGGTGATACTGAAGCTTTCTTT. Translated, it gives CASSLWSQGDTEAFF.